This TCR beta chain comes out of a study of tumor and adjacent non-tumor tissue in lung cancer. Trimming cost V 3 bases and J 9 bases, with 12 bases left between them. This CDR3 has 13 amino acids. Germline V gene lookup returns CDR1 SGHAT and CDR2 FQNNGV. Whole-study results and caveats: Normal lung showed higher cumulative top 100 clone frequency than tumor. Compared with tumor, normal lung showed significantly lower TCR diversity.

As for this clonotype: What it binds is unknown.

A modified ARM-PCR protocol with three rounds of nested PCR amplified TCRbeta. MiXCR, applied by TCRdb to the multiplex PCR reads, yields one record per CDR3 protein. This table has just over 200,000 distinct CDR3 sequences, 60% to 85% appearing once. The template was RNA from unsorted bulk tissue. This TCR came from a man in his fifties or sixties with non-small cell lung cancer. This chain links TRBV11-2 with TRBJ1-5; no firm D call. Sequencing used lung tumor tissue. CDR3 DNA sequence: TGTGCCAGCAGCTTGGCCCACGGGCGGCCCCAGCATTTT. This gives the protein CASSLAHGRPQHF.